This T cell receptor (beta chain) was captured in a study of T cell repertoires and Cas9 in healthy adults. Study at large: Characterization of SpCas9-reactive CD4 and CD8 T cells covered multi-effector potency, cytotoxicity and lineage. Overall study results and limits: SpCas9-reactive effector T cells were reportedly restrained in vitro by SpCas9-reactive regulatory T cells.

The method was immunoSEQ multiplex PCR; TCRdb's version includes in-frame clones alone and lacks a portion of them. This sample has 20,000 to 25,000 clones, with 85% to 95% found just once. With respect to this clone: The antigen remains unidentified.

This CDR3 comprises 14 residues. In germline, CDR1 is SNHLY, CDR2 FYNNEI. The V segment lost 3 bases and the J segment 4 bases; nucleotides outside the gene matches: 4. The sequencing sample was made of CD4+ effector T cells (CD127+, CD25-, CD137-, CD154-) from PBMCs; culture status not recorded. The TCR was taken from a human donor in good health. The rearrangement links TRBV2 to TRBJ2-5; 8 positions agree with TRBD1. CDR3 DNA: TGTGCCAGCAGTGATTCCAGGGGGCGAGAGACCCAGTACTTC. The encoded protein is CASSDSRGRETQYF. The variable domain in full, with the rest retrieved from reference TRBV2 and TRBJ2-5, is EPEVTQTPSHQVTQMGQEVILRCVPISNHLYFYWYRQILGQKVEFLVSFYNNEISEKSEIFDDQFSVERPDGSNFTLKIRSTKLEDSAMYFCASSDSRGRETQYFGPGTRLLVL.